These 4 T cell receptor beta chains originate from one sample sequenced in a study of T cells in Graves' hyperthyroidism and ophthalmopathy. Authors of the study amplified TCR beta CDR3 regions from RNA transcripts. First-round RT-PCR of the TCR CDR3 relied on the HTBI primer set. TCRdb ran MiXCR on the multiplex PCR reads and lists one entry per CDR3 protein. The table lists over 700,000 distinct CDR3 sequences, just over 35% of them singletons. The sample comprised blood. All receptors come from a woman aged 40 to 50 with Graves' hyperthyroidism.

This clonotype has a single count. The rearrangement uses TRBV29-1 and TRBJ2-5; D tentatively reads TRBD1 or TRBD2 (6 bases each). The length of the CDR3 is 9 residues. Looked up from germline, CDR1 is SQVTM and CDR2 is ANQGSEA. The CDR3 loop is CSVEGDQYF. In nucleotides, the CDR3 is TGCAGTGTGGAGGGGGACCAGTACTTC.

This sequence joins TRBV10-3 and TRBJ2-3; D is ambiguous. V lost 4 bases and J 1 base, leaving 6 bases between the germline ends. CDR3 length equals 13 residues. Germline CDR1 and CDR2: ENHRY and SYGVKD. The DNA of the CDR3 is TGTGCCATCAGTGGGAGAGGCACAGATACGCAGTATTTT. Its protein product is CAISGRGTDTQYF.

This clonotype was picked up many times. The rearrangement links TRBV12-3 or TRBV12-4 to TRBJ1-2; D gene unclear. Trimming removed 6 bases at V and 5 bases at J, with 10 bases between. This CDR3 is built from 12 residues. CDR3 coding DNA: TGTGCCAGCAGCCCGACTCCGTATGGCTACACCTTC. It is translated as CASSPTPYGYTF.

CDR3 coding DNA: TGTGCCATCGGCGAGGGGAGATCGGGAGAGCAGTACTTC. Translated, it gives CAIGEGRSGEQYF. This chain uses TRBV10-3 with TRBJ2-7, with D possibly being TRBD1 or TRBD2 (5 bases each). The germline V and J ends were trimmed by 8 bases and 7 bases, with 18 bases remaining between them. Germline V gene sequence: CDR1 ENHRY, CDR2 SYGVKD. The CDR3 is 13 amino acids.